The sequence of this TCR beta chain was determined in a study of blood T cell repertoires in COVID-19. For the study at large: Acute and convalescent COVID-19 specimens originated in the United States, Italy and Spain. Sources were T cells, B-cell-depleted T cells, or PBMCs; the material itself was cDNA or gDNA.

Germline V CDR1 and CDR2: SEHNR, FQNEAQ (reference sequence). The CDR3 has 13 amino acids. V dropped 4 bases and J dropped 0 bases, with 7 bases sitting between them. As originally analysed: Amplifying reference gene primers gave estimates of nucleated cell counts. Here immunoSEQ multiplex PCR was the method, and the copy in TCRdb shows in-frame clones only, minus some. The V and J calls and clone size were taken over from that table, and D and trimming were inferred from the DNA. Found here are 200,000 to 250,000 clones, less than 85% of them singletons; the top ten hold nearly 5%. This clonotype originated in a woman of 80 years or more with active or convalescent COVID-19. The sample was peripheral blood. The V call is TRBV7-9, the J call TRBJ2-7, with D unresolved. For the CDR3, the DNA is TGTGCCAGCAGCTCCGCGAGCTCCTACGAGCAGTACTTC. Its protein product is CASSSASSYEQYF.